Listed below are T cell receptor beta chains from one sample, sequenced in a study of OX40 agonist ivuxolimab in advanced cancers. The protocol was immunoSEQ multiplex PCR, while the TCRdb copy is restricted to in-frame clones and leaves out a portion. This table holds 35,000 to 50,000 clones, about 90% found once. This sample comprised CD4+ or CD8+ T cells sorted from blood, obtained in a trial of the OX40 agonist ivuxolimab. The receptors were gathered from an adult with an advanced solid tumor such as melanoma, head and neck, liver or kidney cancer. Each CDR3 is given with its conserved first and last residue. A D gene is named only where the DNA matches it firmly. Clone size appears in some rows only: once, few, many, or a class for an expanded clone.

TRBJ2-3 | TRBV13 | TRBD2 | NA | TGTGCCAGCAGCGCCGGACTAGCGGACACAGATACGCAGTATTTT | CASSAGLADTDTQYF
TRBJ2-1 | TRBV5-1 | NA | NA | TGCGCCAGCAGCCCGGCGGGACAATTGGGATTAGATGAGCAGTTCTTC | CASSPAGQLGLDEQFF
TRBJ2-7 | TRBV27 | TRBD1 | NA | TGTGCCAGCAGCTCCCAACAGGGGGTGCTCAAGCAGTACTTC | CASSSQQGVLKQYF
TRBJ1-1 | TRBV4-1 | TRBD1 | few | TGCGCCAGCAGCTACACAGGGGATCAAGCTTTCTTT | CASSYTGDQAFF
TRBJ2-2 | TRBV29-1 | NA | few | TGCAGCGTCTTACAGGTTAACACCGGGGAGCTGTTTTTT | CSVLQVNTGELFF
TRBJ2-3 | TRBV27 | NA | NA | TGTGCCAGCAGTCATCGACAGAGCACAGATACGCAGTATTTT | CASSHRQSTDTQYF
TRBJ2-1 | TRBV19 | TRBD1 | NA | TGTGCCAGTAGTATGGGGACAGTCTTCAATGAGCAGTTCTTC | CASSMGTVFNEQFF
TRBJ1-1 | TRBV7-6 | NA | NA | TGTGCCAGCAGCTTAGCCCCAGTGAACACTGAAGCTTTCTTT | CASSLAPVNTEAFF
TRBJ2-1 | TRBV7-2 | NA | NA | TGTGCCAGCAGCTTAGGGGGGACAACTTTCCCTCCCTACAATGAGCAGTTCTTC | CASSLGGTTFPPYNEQFF
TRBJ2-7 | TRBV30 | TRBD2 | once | TGTGCCTGGAGTGTACTAGCGGGAGCTCTGGGCGAGCAGTACTTC | CAWSVLAGALGEQYF
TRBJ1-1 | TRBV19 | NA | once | TGTGCCAGTAGTATCTCGGGACTGACTAACACTGAAGCTTTCTTT | CASSISGLTNTEAFF